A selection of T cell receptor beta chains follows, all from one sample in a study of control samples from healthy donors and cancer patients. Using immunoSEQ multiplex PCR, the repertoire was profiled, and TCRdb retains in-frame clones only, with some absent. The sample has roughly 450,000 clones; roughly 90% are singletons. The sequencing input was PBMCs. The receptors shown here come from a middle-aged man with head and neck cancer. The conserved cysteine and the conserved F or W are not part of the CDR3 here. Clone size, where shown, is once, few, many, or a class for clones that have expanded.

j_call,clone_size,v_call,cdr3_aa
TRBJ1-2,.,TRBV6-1,ASSEGLHNYGYT
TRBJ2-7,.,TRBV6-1,ASSETVSSRINSYEQY
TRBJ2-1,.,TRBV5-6,ASSLGSGYEQF
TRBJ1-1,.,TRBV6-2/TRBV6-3,ASSTLDTEAF
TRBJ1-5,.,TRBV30,AWSPWDRGFQPQH
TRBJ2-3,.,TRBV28,ASFPQGRTDTQY
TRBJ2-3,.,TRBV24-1,ATSDYTGIQGDTQY
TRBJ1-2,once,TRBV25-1,ASTWGDYGYT
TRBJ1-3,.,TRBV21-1,ASSCCSTVSGNTIY
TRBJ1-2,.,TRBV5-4,ASRTPGGHGYT
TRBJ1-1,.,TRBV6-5,ASRDRGLAEAF
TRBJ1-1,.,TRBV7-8,ASSSRAFMNTEAF
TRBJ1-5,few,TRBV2,ASSVFGGQPQH
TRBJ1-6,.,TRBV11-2,ASSSTSTLGSPLH
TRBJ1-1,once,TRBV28,ASSLISLSSNTEAF
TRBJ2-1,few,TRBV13,ASSGGVRSYNEQF
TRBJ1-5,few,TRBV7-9,ASSFRDTTQPQH
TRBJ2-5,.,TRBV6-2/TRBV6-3,ASSYLPFGGQGAGETQY
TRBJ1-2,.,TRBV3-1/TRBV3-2,ASSQSGDTYGYT
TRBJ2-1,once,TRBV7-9,ASSLGVAGAIDNEQF
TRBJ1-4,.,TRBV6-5,ASSLTMTRKEKLF
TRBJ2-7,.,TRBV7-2,ASSLGGGLDEQY
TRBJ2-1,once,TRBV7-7,ASSLATSGRLKNEQF
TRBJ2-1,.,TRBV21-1,ASSRNSAYEQF
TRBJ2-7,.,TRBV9,ASSEGTGFTYEQY
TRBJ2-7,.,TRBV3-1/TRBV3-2,ASSQDTSGGGEQY
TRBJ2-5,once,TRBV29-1,SVEEETQY
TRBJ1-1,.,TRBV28,ASSLWVRGTEAF